Below, 27 T cell receptor beta chains from the same sample are listed, as sequenced in a study of identical twins. Via MiXCR, TCRdb re-called the 5' RACE reads, giving one row per CDR3 protein. The table includes a few hundred thousand distinct CDR3 sequences, approximately 8.5% detected once. This same sample was also taken into another study, of yellow fever vaccine responses in identical twins.

Sequencing input: memory (CD45RO+) T cells sorted from blood. All receptors derive from a woman aged 18-30 years in good health.

The J gene is TRBJ2-3, the V gene TRBV3-1, with 9 bases that match TRBD2. V lost 11 bases and J lost 2; bases outside the gene matches: 11. The germline V gene encodes CDR1 LGHDT and CDR2 YNNKEL (reference sequence). The CDR3 has 15 residues. CDR3 region: CASTPRLAVTDTQYF. The CDR3, as DNA: TGTGCCTCCACCCCGAGACTAGCGGTCACAGATACGCAGTATTTT.

This clonotype was recorded at least ten times. The chain recombines TRBV7-8 with TRBJ1-2; 8 bases map to TRBD1. The germline gives CDR1 SGHVS, CDR2 FQNEAQ. This CDR3 has 14 residues. Trimming took 3 bases from V and 8 from J; bases not matched to a gene: 8. In DNA, the CDR3 is TGTGCCAGCAGCTTGACCGGACAGGGAGAGGGCTACACCTTC. Translation gives CASSLTGQGEGYTF.

The chain recombines TRBV18 with TRBJ2-2; 7 nucleotides align to TRBD1. V trimming: 3 bases; J trimming: 0 bases; junction bases outside the gene matches: 4. CDR3 size: 16 residues. CDR1 KGHSH and CDR2 LQKENI come from the germline V gene. CDR3 protein: CASSPWDSTNTGELFF. DNA for the CDR3: TGTGCCAGCTCACCTTGGGACAGTACGAACACCGGGGAGCTGTTTTTT.

There are a few counts of this clonotype. This chain uses TRBV18 with TRBJ2-2, with D possibly matching TRBD1 (6 bases). There are 15 residues in the CDR3. Per germline, CDR1 KGHSH and CDR2 LQKENI. Trimming cost V 4 bases and J 2 bases, with 11 bases left between them. The CDR3 DNA is TGTGCCAGCTCACAGGACAGAACTAACACCGGGGAGCTGTTTTTT. Protein sequence: CASSQDRTNTGELFF.

This clonotype was seen only a few times. This chain connects TRBV28 to TRBJ1-4; D remains ambiguous. Trimming removed 8 bases from V and 5 bases from J, with 12 bases in between. This CDR3 comprises 13 residues. CDR1 is MDHEN, CDR2 SYDVKM, per germline. This chain's CDR3 is CASLGWPNEKLFF. In nucleotides, the CDR3 is TGTGCCAGCCTCGGGTGGCCCAATGAAAAACTGTTTTTT.

This clonotype was counted only a few times. The chain joins TRBV3-1 to TRBJ2-1; D call uncertain. The CDR3 is 16 residues long. V was pared by 4 bases and J by 6 bases, with 19 bases between. Germline lookup yields CDR1 LGHDT and CDR2 YNNKEL (reference sequence). The CDR3 spells CASSLDRGVTINEQFF. DNA of the CDR3: TGTGCCAGCAGCCTAGACCGTGGGGTTACAATCAATGAGCAGTTCTTC.

V is TRBV20-1 and J is TRBJ2-2; tentative D call: TRBD2 (6 bases). Germline V gene lookup returns CDR1 DFQATT and CDR2 SNEGSKA (reference sequence). This CDR3 is 15 amino acids long. The V end was cut by 0 bases, the J end by 1 base, with 9 bases between. CDR3 sequence (DNA): TGCAGTGCTAGAGATCTTAGCGGGAACACCGGGGAGCTGTTTTTT. Amino acid sequence: CSARDLSGNTGELFF.

Ten or more counts support this clonotype. The genes are TRBV12-3 or TRBV12-4 and TRBJ2-7; 9 nucleotides match TRBD1. Losses at the gene ends were 4 bases for V and 2 bases for J; bases not matched to a gene: 3. This CDR3 contains 14 residues. The CDR3 nucleotides read TGTGCCAGCAGTTCCCGACAGGGGGCCTACGAGCAGTACTTC. Residues: CASSSRQGAYEQYF.

In this sample, this clonotype turned up a few times. This sequence joins TRBV11-2 and TRBJ2-5; TRBD2 might be the D (6 bases). CDR1 and CDR2 from the germline V gene are SGHAT and FQNNGV. Trimming removed 1 base from V and 5 bases from J, with 17 bases in between. CDR3 length: 16 amino acids. DNA of the CDR3: TGTGCCAGCAGCTTAGTTACGGGAGCTAGGTCGGAGACCCAGTACTTC. Its translation: CASSLVTGARSETQYF.

This sequence joins TRBV10-2 and TRBJ2-1, with D perhaps matching TRBD1 (5 bases). The CDR3 consists of 15 residues. With 3 bases removed from V and 1 base from J, the gap between germline ends came to 10 bases. The germline CDR1 and CDR2 sequences are WSHSY and SAAADI. The CDR3 sequence: CASSDPGLSYNEQFF. CDR3 DNA sequence: TGCGCCAGCAGTGACCCAGGGCTTTCCTACAATGAGCAGTTCTTC.

This clonotype was observed a handful of times. The chain links TRBV4-1 to TRBJ1-4, with D uncertain. V was trimmed by 1 base and J by 3 bases, leaving 12 bases between them. CDR3 length: 16 amino acids. In germline, CDR1 is MGHRA, CDR2 YSYEKL. The chain's CDR3 is CASSQVGGRANEKLFF. CDR3 nucleotides: TGCGCCAGCAGCCAAGTGGGAGGTCGGGCTAATGAAAAACTGTTTTTT.

This chain connects TRBV5-1 to TRBJ2-1; D is tentatively TRBD1 or TRBD2 (7 bases each). The V and J ends lost 4 bases and 8 bases respectively, with 19 bases between them. Germline V gene lookup returns CDR1 SGHRS and CDR2 YFSETQ. The CDR3 contains 15 residues. CDR3 DNA: TGCGCCAGCAGCGGGGGAGGGGGCGCCGCCCATGAGCAGTTCTTC. Protein: CASSGGGGAAHEQFF.

This clonotype was detected ten times or more. The chain joins TRBV20-1 to TRBJ2-5, with D possibly TRBD2 on 7 matching bases. The CDR3 loop spans 12 amino acids. Germline V gene sequence: CDR1 DFQATT, CDR2 SNEGSKA (reference sequence). The germline V and J ends were trimmed by 6 bases and 0 bases, with 8 bases remaining between them. The CDR3 DNA sequence: TGCAGTGCGGGGGGGCACCAAGAGACCCAGTACTTC. Translated, it gives CSAGGHQETQYF.

This clonotype was detected only a few times. V is TRBV6-5 and J is TRBJ2-5; 7 bases are shared with TRBD1. CDR1 is MNHEY, CDR2 SVGAGI, per germline. V was clipped by 5 bases and J by 1 base; unmatched bases: 7. There are 15 residues in the CDR3. CDR3 DNA: TGTGCCAGCAGTACGACAGGGCCCCTCCAAGAGACCCAGTACTTC. Its protein is CASSTTGPLQETQYF.

The rearrangement links TRBV6-5 to TRBJ1-6; perhaps TRBD1 as D (5 bases). Germline V gene data show CDR1 as MNHEY and CDR2 as SVGAGI. The CDR3 covers 14 residues. The V and J ends lost 2 bases and 4 bases respectively, with 6 bases between them. CDR3 loop: CASSYDSYNSPLHF. The DNA for the CDR3 is TGTGCCAGCAGTTACGACAGTTATAATTCACCCCTCCACTTT.

A few counts support this clonotype. J is TRBJ2-1 and V is TRBV5-1; 10 positions match TRBD1. Per the germline V gene, CDR1 is SGHRS and CDR2 is YFSETQ. The length of the CDR3 is 14 residues. V shed 5 bases, J shed 7 bases, and the junction held 6 bases outside the gene matches. CDR3 loop: CASRLDRGVNEQFF. The CDR3 region has the DNA TGCGCCAGCAGACTGGACAGGGGGGTGAATGAGCAGTTCTTC.

Ten or more counts support this clonotype. The genes are TRBV5-1 and TRBJ1-1; the D is unclear. The germline CDR1 and CDR2 sequences are SGHRS and YFSETQ. The V and J ends lost 0 bases and 6 bases respectively, with 6 bases between them. CDR3 size: 12 residues. CDR3 nucleotide sequence: TGCGCCAGCAGCTTGGAGGGCGCTGAAGCTTTCTTT. This codes for CASSLEGAEAFF.

V and J are TRBV12-3 or TRBV12-4 and TRBJ2-1; the D gene is possibly TRBD1 (5 bases). V lost 1 base and J 8 bases, leaving 12 bases between the germline ends. This CDR3 comprises 14 residues. In nucleotides, the CDR3 is TGTGCCAGCAGTTTAGTGGGGCAGGGCTATGAGCAGTTCTTC. It specifies CASSLVGQGYEQFF.

This rearrangement joins TRBV10-3 to TRBJ2-6; D is uncertain. This CDR3 spans 14 amino acids. Germline lookup yields CDR1 ENHRY and CDR2 SYGVKD. Between the trimmed V and J ends, which lost 5 bases and 0 bases, there was a span of 5 bases. This CDR3 reads CAISTFSGANVLTF. The CDR3 DNA is TGTGCCATCAGTACATTCTCTGGGGCCAACGTCCTGACTTTC.

This clonotype was counted at least ten times. The rearrangement links TRBV5-5 to TRBJ1-2, with D maybe TRBD1 (5 bases). V gave up 1 base and J gave up 6 bases, with 13 bases separating them. This CDR3 region has 14 residues. Germline V lookup: CDR1 SGHKS, CDR2 YYEKEE (reference sequence). The CDR3 nucleotides are TGTGCCAGCAGCTTGCCAGGGACCTATGATGGCTACACCTTC. As protein: CASSLPGTYDGYTF.

This clonotype appeared many times. The genes are TRBV6-4 and TRBJ2-1; 9 nucleotides agree with TRBD2. Germline V gene lookup returns CDR1 MRHNA and CDR2 SNTAGT. V dropped 4 bases and J dropped 3; count of bases not matched to a gene: 4. The CDR3 loop spans 15 amino acids. The CDR3 DNA reads TGTGCCAGCAGTGGAGGCGGGGGGGACTACAATGAGCAGTTCTTC. This encodes CASSGGGGDYNEQFF.

There are a few counts of this clonotype. This chain connects TRBV6-6 to TRBJ1-1; weak D call: TRBD1 (5 bases). Per the germline V gene, CDR1 is MNHNY and CDR2 is SVGAGI (reference sequence). This CDR3 contains 13 residues. V shed 1 base and J shed 2 bases, with 5 bases lying between them. The CDR3 spells CASSYWGNTEAFF. The CDR3 bases are TGTGCCAGCAGTTACTGGGGCAACACTGAAGCTTTCTTT.

This clonotype was seen many times. This rearrangement joins TRBV19 to TRBJ2-1, with 9 bases fitting TRBD1. The V and J ends lost 6 bases and 9 bases, in that order; junction bases with no gene match: 15. Germline CDR1 LNHDA, CDR2 SQIVND (reference sequence). The CDR3 covers 16 residues. CDR3 amino acids: CASSHSPDRGFIEQFF. Here the CDR3 DNA reads TGTGCCAGTAGCCATTCCCCGGACAGGGGTTTTATTGAGCAGTTCTTC. Full variable domain (rest looked up from reference TRBV19 and TRBJ2-1): DGGITQSPKYLFRKEGQNVTLSCEQNLNHDAMYWYRQDPGQGLRLIYYSQIVNDFQKGDIAEGYSVSREKKESFPLTVTSAQKNPTAFYLCASSHSPDRGFIEQFFGPGTRLTVL.

The chain links TRBV20-1 to TRBJ2-3; D gene unclear. The CDR3 is made up of 16 amino acids. Per the germline V gene, CDR1 is DFQATT and CDR2 is SNEGSKA (reference sequence). The ends were cut back, 0 bases at V and 5 bases at J, with 18 bases in the middle. In nucleotides, the CDR3 is TGCAGTGCTAGAGATCAGTGGTCCGGACGAGGAGATACGCAGTATTTT. Protein: CSARDQWSGRGDTQYF.

This clonotype was found many times. The rearrangement joins TRBV6-5 to TRBJ1-2; D gene uncertain. Trimming removed 6 bases at V and 4 bases at J, with 9 bases between. Germline V gene data show CDR1 as MNHEY and CDR2 as SVGAGI. This CDR3 has 12 residues. The CDR3 here is CASSHPRYGYTF. The CDR3 DNA reads TGTGCCAGCAGCCACCCGCGCTATGGCTACACCTTC.

The chain links TRBV20-1 to TRBJ1-1, with unresolved D. The CDR3 covers 14 residues. Germline V lookup: CDR1 DFQATT, CDR2 SNEGSKA (reference sequence). The V end lost 3 bases, the J end lost 5 bases, and 16 bases lay between the germline ends. CDR3 in amino acids: CSASILLGGTEAFF. DNA of the CDR3: TGCAGTGCTAGTATATTACTTGGAGGAACTGAAGCTTTCTTT.

The chain uses TRBV28 and TRBJ1-1, with no clear D. The V end was cut by 8 bases, the J end by 0 bases, with 10 bases between. This CDR3 has 13 amino acids. The V gene's germline CDR1 is MDHEN and CDR2 SYDVKM. The CDR3 bases are TGTGCCAGCGGGCGAACAATGAACACTGAAGCTTTCTTT. Translation gives CASGRTMNTEAFF.